Following are 29 T cell receptor beta chains from one sample sequenced in a study of identical twins. From the 5' RACE reads, TCRdb called clonotypes with MiXCR, one entry per CDR3 protein. This table has 400,000 to 550,000 distinct CDR3 sequences, about 24% appearing once. The same data also contributed to another study, on T cells expressing NK-cell markers.

The specimen sequenced was CD4+ T cells sorted from blood. The source of these receptors is a woman younger than 35 in good health.

The V gene is TRBV4-2, the J gene TRBJ2-7, with 11 bases identical to TRBD2. The CDR3 totals 17 residues. Looked up from germline, CDR1 is LGHNA and CDR2 is YNFKEQ. The V segment lost 0 bases and the J segment 3 bases; nucleotides outside the gene matches: 7. For the CDR3, the DNA is TGTGCCAGCAGCCAAGAGGAACGGCTAGCGGGAGGCTACGAGCAGTACTTC. Its translation: CASSQEERLAGGYEQYF.

This clonotype was recorded a few times. The J gene is TRBJ2-3, the V gene TRBV20-1; 14 nucleotides agree with TRBD2. The CDR3 length is 17 residues. V shed 3 bases, J shed 3 bases, and the junction held 8 bases outside the gene matches. Looked up from germline, CDR1 is DFQATT and CDR2 is SNEGSKA (reference sequence). The CDR3 coding sequence is TGCAGTGCTAGCTTGACTAGCGGGGGGGCGAGGACAGATACGCAGTATTTT. This gives the protein CSASLTSGGARTDTQYF.

This clonotype appeared a few times. This rearrangement joins TRBV3-1 to TRBJ1-2, with D hard to call. The CDR3 runs to 12 residues. Germline CDR1 LGHDT, CDR2 YNNKEL (reference sequence). Trimming took off 1 base at V and 4 bases at J, with 4 bases between the two ends. CDR3 sequence: CASSQVSYGYTF. As DNA, the CDR3 is TGTGCCAGCAGCCAAGTTAGCTATGGCTACACCTTC.

The chain links TRBV2 to TRBJ2-1; 10 bases are shared with TRBD2. CDR1 and CDR2 (germline): SNHLY, FYNNEI. Trimming at V came to 6 bases and at J to 0 bases, leaving 8 bases not matched to a gene. This CDR3 has 17 amino acids. CDR3 nucleotides: TGTGCCAGCAGGGCTCTAGGACTAGCGGACTCCTACAATGAGCAGTTCTTC. It yields the protein CASRALGLADSYNEQFF.

This clonotype occurred a few times. The rearrangement links TRBV18 to TRBJ2-4; maybe TRBD2 (6 bases). Germline V gene data show CDR1 as KGHSH and CDR2 as LQKENI. The CDR3 contains 15 residues. The V and J ends lost 0 bases and 4 bases respectively, with 10 bases between them. Here the CDR3 reads CASSPPTSQKNIQYF. The CDR3 DNA reads as TGTGCCAGCTCACCACCGACTAGTCAGAAAAACATTCAGTACTTC.

There are many counts of this clonotype. The chain carries TRBV20-1 and TRBJ2-3; D is possibly TRBD1 (6 bases). The germline CDR1 and CDR2 sequences are DFQATT and SNEGSKA (reference sequence). The CDR3 runs 13 residues. V dropped 5 bases and J dropped 1 base, with 10 bases sitting between them. CDR3 in amino acids: CSAQQGGTDTQYF. In DNA, the CDR3 is TGCAGTGCTCAACAGGGTGGCACAGATACGCAGTATTTT.

The chain employs TRBV24-1 and TRBJ1-2; 7 bases line up with TRBD1. With 4 bases clipped from V and 3 bases from J, the junction kept 1 base outside the gene matches. CDR3 length: 13 residues. Per the germline V gene, CDR1 is KGHDR and CDR2 is SFDVKD. CDR3 amino acids: CATSDGTDYGYTF. As DNA, the CDR3 is TGTGCCACCAGTGACGGGACAGACTATGGCTACACCTTC.

The rearrangement uses TRBV7-2 and TRBJ1-1; no firm D call. Trimming stripped 1 base from V and 1 base from J, with 7 bases between. The CDR3 spans 14 residues. CDR1 SGHTA and CDR2 FQGNSA come from the germline V gene. CDR3 nucleotides: TGTGCCAGCAGCTTAGGGACTCCGAACACTGAAGCTTTCTTT. Its protein product is CASSLGTPNTEAFF.

For this clonotype: Compared with germline, one end of the junction differs, possibly owing to a read error. The chain links TRBV5-1 to TRBJ2-1; no reliable D call. CDR1 and CDR2 from the germline V gene are SGHRS and YFSETQ. There are 12 residues in the CDR3. The CDR3 DNA is TGTGCCAGCAGCTTAGGACCCGGTGAGCAGTTCTTC. It yields the protein CASSLGPGEQFF. Full variable domain (outside the CDR3, taken from reference TRBV5-1 and TRBJ2-1): KAGVTQTPRYLIKTRGQQVTLSCSPISGHRSVSWYQQTPGQGLQFLFEYFSETQRNKGNFPGRFSGRQFSNSRSEMNVSTLELGDSALYLCASSLGPGEQFFGPGTRLTVL.

V gene TRBV7-2 combines with J gene TRBJ2-2; tentatively, D is TRBD2 (6 bases). V gave up 4 bases and J gave up 4 bases, with 13 bases separating them. Germline V gives CDR1 SGHTA, CDR2 FQGNSA. The CDR3 is made up of 15 amino acids. DNA of the CDR3: TGTGCCAGCAGCTCCGAGGGACTTTCCACCGGGGAGCTGTTTTTT. As protein: CASSSEGLSTGELFF.

The V call is TRBV4-3, the J call TRBJ2-3; tentative D call: TRBD1 (5 bases). Trimming removed 0 bases at V and 6 bases at J, with 16 bases between. The CDR3 spans 16 residues. The V gene's germline CDR1 is LGHNA and CDR2 YSLEER. The CDR3 loop is CASSQDLKRGGDTQYF. Here the CDR3 DNA reads TGCGCCAGCAGCCAAGATCTCAAAAGGGGTGGCGATACGCAGTATTTT.

V gene TRBV5-6 combines with J gene TRBJ2-3; D uncertain. This CDR3 region has 14 residues. The V end lost 0 bases, the J end lost 4 bases, and 9 bases lay between the germline ends. Germline V gene lookup returns CDR1 SGHDT and CDR2 YYEEEE. The CDR3 bases are TGTGCCAGCAGCTTGGAGGCGGCGGCAGATACGCAGTATTTT. Translated, it gives CASSLEAAADTQYF.

The CDR3 nucleotides are TGTGCCAGCAGCTCCCTCCGGACTAGCGGTATGACCTACGAGCAGTACTTC. Translation gives CASSSLRTSGMTYEQYF. V usage is TRBV6-2 or TRBV6-3 and J usage is TRBJ2-7; 10 bases are a match to TRBD2. Germline V CDR1 and CDR2: MNHEY, SVGEGT. This CDR3 comprises 17 residues. V was clipped by 6 bases and J by 2 bases; unmatched bases: 13.

This clonotype came up many times. The CDR3 nucleotides read TGTGCCAGCAGCTTAGGTGGGGGAGGCCTTTACAATGAGCAGTTCTTC. Translated: CASSLGGGGLYNEQFF. This rearrangement joins TRBV7-2 to TRBJ2-1; a weak D match, TRBD2 (6 bases). There are 16 residues in the CDR3. Germline V gene sequence: CDR1 SGHTA, CDR2 FQGNSA. Trimming left V 1 base short and J 4 bases short, with 14 bases between.

V and J are TRBV6-1 and TRBJ2-1; 12 bases map to TRBD2. CDR3 size: 15 residues. Germline CDR1 reads MNHNS; CDR2 reads SASEGT. V was pared by 6 bases and J by 7 bases, with 7 bases of the junction left unmatched. Written as DNA, the CDR3 is TGTGCCAGCAGGGGGGTTACTAGCGGGAGGAATGAGCAGTTCTTC. Translated, it gives CASRGVTSGRNEQFF.

The genes are TRBV4-3 and TRBJ2-2, with 8 positions matching TRBD1. The CDR3 is 16 amino acids. Germline values: CDR1 LGHNA, CDR2 YSLEER. Trimming at V came to 0 bases and at J to 4 bases, leaving 4 bases not matched to a gene. CDR3 coding DNA: TGCGCCAGCAGCCAAGAGGCAGGGGGCTTCACCGGGGAGCTGTTTTTT. Amino acid sequence: CASSQEAGGFTGELFF.

V usage is TRBV7-9 and J usage is TRBJ2-5; D is ambiguous. V dropped 8 bases and J dropped 3 bases, with 10 bases sitting between them. CDR3 length equals 12 residues. In germline, CDR1 is SEHNR, CDR2 FQNEAQ (reference sequence). In nucleotides, the CDR3 is TGTGCCAGCGGGAAGGACGAAGAGACCCAGTACTTC. Translation gives CASGKDEETQYF.

This clonotype was detected only a few times. The gene calls are TRBV7-6 and TRBJ1-2, with D unresolved. CDR3 length equals 14 residues. With 1 base removed from V and 1 base from J, the gap between germline ends came to 7 bases. Per the germline V gene, CDR1 is SGHVS and CDR2 is FNYEAQ. The CDR3 reads CASSLGPLNYGYTF. CDR3 sequence (DNA): TGTGCCAGCAGCTTAGGTCCGCTTAACTATGGCTACACCTTC. The full variable domain, completed using reference TRBV7-6 and TRBJ1-2, is GAGVSQSPRYKVTKRGQDVALRCDPISGHVSLYWYRQALGQGPEFLTYFNYEAQQDKSGLPNDRFSAERPEGSISTLTIQRTEQRDSAMYRCASSLGPLNYGYTFGSGTRLTVV.

This clonotype was seen a handful of times. The chain links TRBV3-1 to TRBJ2-7, with 8 positions matching TRBD1. The germline CDR1 and CDR2 sequences are LGHDT and YNNKEL (reference sequence). The V segment lost 3 bases and the J segment 6 bases; nucleotides outside the gene matches: 1. The CDR3 sequence is 12 residues long. CDR3 bases: TGTGCCAGCAGCCACGGGACAGGCGAGCAGTACTTC. Translating gives CASSHGTGEQYF.

The rearrangement uses TRBV5-1 and TRBJ2-7; TRBD1 agrees at 8 bases. Germline CDR1 is SGHRS and CDR2 is YFSETQ. Trimming removed 2 bases from V and 12 bases from J; junction bases left unmatched: 10. The CDR3 totals 13 residues. The CDR3 here is CASSFGGTGLRYF. The CDR3, as DNA: TGCGCCAGCAGCTTTGGAGGGACAGGTCTCCGGTACTTC.

The genes are TRBV9 and TRBJ2-1; D not certain. Trimming took 3 bases from V and 10 from J, leaving 11 bases between them. The CDR3 is 12 residues long. The germline CDR1 and CDR2 sequences are SGDLS and YYNGEE. The CDR3 DNA is TGTGCCAGCAGCGGGACCTTCCAGGAGCAGTTCTTC. Translated: CASSGTFQEQFF.

There are many counts of this clonotype. In DNA, the CDR3 is TGCGCCAGCAGCTTGGGTGCGGGAATGAACACTGAAGCTTTCTTT. Translating gives CASSLGAGMNTEAFF. The chain combines TRBV5-1 with TRBJ1-1, with D uncertain. The CDR3 is 15 residues long. Trimming pared 0 bases from V and 0 bases from J, leaving 9 bases between. CDR1 is SGHRS and CDR2 is YFSETQ in the germline V gene.

CDR3 residues: CASSPWNRVNQPQHF. As DNA, the CDR3 is TGTGCCAGCAGTCCTTGGAACAGGGTTAATCAGCCCCAGCATTTT. This chain connects TRBV5-5 to TRBJ1-5; TRBD1 might be the D (6 bases). Trimming left V 5 bases short and J 4 bases short, with 16 bases between. Germline assignment: CDR1 SGHKS and CDR2 YYEKEE (reference sequence). The CDR3 runs to 15 residues.

V usage is TRBV9 and J usage is TRBJ2-7; TRBD2 might be the D (5 bases). CDR3 length: 12 amino acids. In germline, CDR1 is SGDLS, CDR2 YYNGEE. Between the trimmed V and J ends, which lost 3 bases and 4 bases, there was a span of 8 bases. CDR3 region: CASSGSGYEQYF. The CDR3 DNA follows: TGTGCCAGCAGCGGCAGCGGTTACGAGCAGTACTTC. The variable domain in full, with the rest retrieved from reference TRBV9 and TRBJ2-7, is DSGVTQTPKHLITATGQRVTLRCSPRSGDLSVYWYQQSLDQGLQFLIQYYNGEERAKGNILERFSAQQFPDLHSELNLSSLELGDSALYFCASSGSGYEQYFGPGTRLTVT.

The chain links TRBV9 to TRBJ1-4; no firm D call. CDR1 and CDR2 from the germline V gene are SGDLS and YYNGEE. This CDR3 has 14 residues. Trimming removed 1 base from V and 8 bases from J, with 12 bases in between. CDR3 nucleotides: TGTGCCAGCAGCGTATCCCCCAAGAACGAAAAACTGTTTTTT. It encodes CASSVSPKNEKLFF.

The genes are TRBV2 and TRBJ2-1, with D perhaps matching TRBD2 (6 bases). V lost 7 bases, J lost 0 bases, and 13 bases lay in between. CDR1 SNHLY and CDR2 FYNNEI come from the germline V gene. This CDR3 comprises 15 residues. The CDR3 spells CASIPDGGSYNEQFF. CDR3 DNA: TGTGCCAGCATCCCGGACGGGGGCTCCTACAATGAGCAGTTCTTC.

The chain carries TRBV20-1 and TRBJ2-5; 8 bases match TRBD2. CDR1 and CDR2 from the germline V gene are DFQATT and SNEGSKA (reference sequence). V was pared by 6 bases and J by 7 bases, with 13 bases of the junction left unmatched. The CDR3 extends over 14 amino acids. The CDR3 sequence is CSARSRLAKATQYF. The DNA of the CDR3 is TGCAGTGCCCGCTCTCGACTAGCGAAAGCGACCCAGTACTTC.

The rearrangement uses TRBV12-3 or TRBV12-4 and TRBJ1-1; D gene ambiguous. V shed 8 bases and J shed 6 bases, with 19 bases lying between them. The CDR3 covers 14 residues. The CDR3 bases are TGTGCCAGCCGAACGCGGGCTTACCCTCCTGAAGCTTTCTTT. Translation gives CASRTRAYPPEAFF.

This clonotype was observed a handful of times. This rearrangement joins TRBV12-3 or TRBV12-4 to TRBJ2-3; TRBD2 matches 8 bases. The V and J ends lost 7 bases and 0 bases, in that order; junction bases with no gene match: 6. The CDR3 extends over 15 amino acids. The CDR3 nucleotides read TGTGCCAGCAACAAACGCGGGGGGAGCACAGATACGCAGTATTTT. Translating gives CASNKRGGSTDTQYF.